This entry is about one TCR beta chain. Its matching antigen is unknown. The germline gives CDR1 SEHNR, CDR2 FQNEAQ (reference sequence). J lost 3 bases, V lost 3 bases, and 1 base had no gene match. CDR3 size: 13 residues. Measured with immunoSEQ multiplex PCR; TCRdb has only the in-frame clones, and not every one. The profile shows about 100,000 clones, approximately 86% of them singletons. These data come from a study of graft-versus-host responses after intestinal transplantation. Study-level findings and limits: Early post-transplant declines in HvG were associated with peak levels of circulating GvH clones.

The rearrangement links TRBV7-9 to TRBJ1-2, with 7 nucleotides matching TRBD1. The clonotype originates from a human donor who was the organ donor for an intestinal transplant. The material sequenced was unstimulated CD4+ T cells sorted from spleen or lymph node cells, taken before transplant. CDR3 bases: TGTGCCAGCAGCTTCGGACAGGACTATGGCTACACCTTC. Its translation is CASSFGQDYGYTF.